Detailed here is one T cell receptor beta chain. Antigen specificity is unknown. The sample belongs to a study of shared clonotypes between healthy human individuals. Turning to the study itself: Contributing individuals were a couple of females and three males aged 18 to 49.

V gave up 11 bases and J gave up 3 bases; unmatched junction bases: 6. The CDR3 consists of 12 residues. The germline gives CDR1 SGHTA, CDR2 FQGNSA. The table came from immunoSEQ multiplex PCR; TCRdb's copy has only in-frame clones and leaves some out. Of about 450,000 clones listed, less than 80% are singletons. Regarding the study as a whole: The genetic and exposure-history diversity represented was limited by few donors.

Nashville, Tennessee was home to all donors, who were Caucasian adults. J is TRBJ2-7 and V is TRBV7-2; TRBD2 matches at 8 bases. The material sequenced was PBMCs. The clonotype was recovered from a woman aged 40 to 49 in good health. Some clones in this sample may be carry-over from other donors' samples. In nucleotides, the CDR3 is TGTGCCGTAGGGGCGGGGGGCTACGAGCAGTACTTC. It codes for CAVGAGGYEQYF.